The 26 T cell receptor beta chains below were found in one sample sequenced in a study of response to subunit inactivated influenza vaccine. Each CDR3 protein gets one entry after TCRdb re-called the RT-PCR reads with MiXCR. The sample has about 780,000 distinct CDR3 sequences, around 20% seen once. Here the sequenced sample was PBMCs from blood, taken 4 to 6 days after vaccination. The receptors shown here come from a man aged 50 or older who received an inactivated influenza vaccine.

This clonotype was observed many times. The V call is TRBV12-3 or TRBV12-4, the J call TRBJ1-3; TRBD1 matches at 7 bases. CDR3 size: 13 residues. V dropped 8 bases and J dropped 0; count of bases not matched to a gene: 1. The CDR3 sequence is CASDRDSGNTIYF. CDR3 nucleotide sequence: TGTGCCAGCGACAGGGACTCTGGAAACACCATATATTTT.

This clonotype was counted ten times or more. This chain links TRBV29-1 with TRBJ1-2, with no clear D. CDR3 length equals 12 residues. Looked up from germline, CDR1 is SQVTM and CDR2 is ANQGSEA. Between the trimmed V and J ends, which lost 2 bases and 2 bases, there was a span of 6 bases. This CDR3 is CSVENENYGYTF. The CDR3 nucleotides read TGCAGCGTTGAAAATGAAAACTATGGCTACACCTTC.

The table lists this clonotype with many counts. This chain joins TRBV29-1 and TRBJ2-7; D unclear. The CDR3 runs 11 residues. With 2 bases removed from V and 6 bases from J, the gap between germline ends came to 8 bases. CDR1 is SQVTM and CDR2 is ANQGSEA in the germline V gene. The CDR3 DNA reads TGCAGCGTTGAAACGGTTGGCGAGCAGTACTTC. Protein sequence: CSVETVGEQYF.

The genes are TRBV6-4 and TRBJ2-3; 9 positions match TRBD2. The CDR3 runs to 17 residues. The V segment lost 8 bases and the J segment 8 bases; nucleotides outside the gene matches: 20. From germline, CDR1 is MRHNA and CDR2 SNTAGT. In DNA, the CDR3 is TGTGCCAGCCGCCCCAGCGGGAGGCTCTCCCGTTCTCCTACGCAGTATTTT. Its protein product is CASRPSGRLSRSPTQYF.

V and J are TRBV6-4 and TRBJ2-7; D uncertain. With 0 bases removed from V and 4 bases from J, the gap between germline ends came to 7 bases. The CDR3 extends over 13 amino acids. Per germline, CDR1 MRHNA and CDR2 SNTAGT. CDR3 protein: CASSDSSWYEQYF. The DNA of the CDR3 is TGTGCCAGCAGTGACTCAAGCTGGTACGAGCAGTACTTC.

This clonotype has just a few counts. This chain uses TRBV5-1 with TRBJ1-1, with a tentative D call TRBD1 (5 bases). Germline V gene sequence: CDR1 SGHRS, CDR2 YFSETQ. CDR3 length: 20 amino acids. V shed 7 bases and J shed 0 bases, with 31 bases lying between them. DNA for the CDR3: TGCGCCAGCCGCGCTGTGTTTTGGGGGTCGATAAGATCTATGAACACTGAAGCTTTCTTT. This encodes CASRAVFWGSIRSMNTEAFF. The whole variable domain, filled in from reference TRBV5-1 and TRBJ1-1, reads KAGVTQTPRYLIKTRGQQVTLSCSPISGHRSVSWYQQTPGQGLQFLFEYFSETQRNKGNFPGRFSGRQFSNSRSEMNVSTLELGDSALYLCASRAVFWGSIRSMNTEAFFGQGTRLTVV.

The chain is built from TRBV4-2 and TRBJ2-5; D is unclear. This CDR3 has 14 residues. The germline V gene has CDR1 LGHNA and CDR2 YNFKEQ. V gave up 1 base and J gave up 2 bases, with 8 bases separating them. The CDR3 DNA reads TGTGCCAGCAGCCAAGCAGCGAAGCAAGAGACCCAGTACTTC. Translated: CASSQAAKQETQYF.

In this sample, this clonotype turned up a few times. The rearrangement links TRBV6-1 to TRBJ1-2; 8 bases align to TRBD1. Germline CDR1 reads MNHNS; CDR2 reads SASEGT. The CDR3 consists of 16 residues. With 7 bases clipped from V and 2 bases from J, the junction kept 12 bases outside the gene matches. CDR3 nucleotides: TGTGCCAGCAAGGTGGATCCTGGACAGGGAAACTATGGCTACACCTTC. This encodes CASKVDPGQGNYGYTF.

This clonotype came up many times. This CDR3 reads CASSLLGTQYF. In DNA, the CDR3 is TGTGCCAGCAGCTTGTTAGGGACCCAGTACTTC. The genes are TRBV7-2 and TRBJ2-5; no reliable D call. Trimming took 3 bases from V and 7 from J, leaving 6 bases between them. Germline V gene sequence: CDR1 SGHTA, CDR2 FQGNSA. CDR3 length equals 11 residues.

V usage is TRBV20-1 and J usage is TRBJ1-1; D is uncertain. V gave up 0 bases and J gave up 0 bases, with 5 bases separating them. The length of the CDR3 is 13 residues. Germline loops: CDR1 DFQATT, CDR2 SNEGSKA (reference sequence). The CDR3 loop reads CSARDWVNTEAFF. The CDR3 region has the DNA TGCAGTGCTAGAGATTGGGTGAACACTGAAGCTTTCTTT.

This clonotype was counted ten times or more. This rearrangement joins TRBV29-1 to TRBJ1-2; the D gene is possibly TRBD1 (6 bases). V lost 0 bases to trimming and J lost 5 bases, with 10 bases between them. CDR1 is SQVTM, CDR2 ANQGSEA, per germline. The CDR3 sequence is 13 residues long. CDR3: CSVEEGGRYGYTF. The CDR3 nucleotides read TGCAGCGTTGAAGAGGGGGGCAGGTATGGCTACACCTTC.

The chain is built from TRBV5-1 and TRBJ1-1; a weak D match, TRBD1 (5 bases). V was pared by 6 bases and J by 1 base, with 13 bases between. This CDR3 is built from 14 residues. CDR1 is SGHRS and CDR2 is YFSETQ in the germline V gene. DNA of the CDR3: TGCGCCAGCACTACCGCAGGGTGGAACACTGAAGCTTTCTTT. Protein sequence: CASTTAGWNTEAFF.

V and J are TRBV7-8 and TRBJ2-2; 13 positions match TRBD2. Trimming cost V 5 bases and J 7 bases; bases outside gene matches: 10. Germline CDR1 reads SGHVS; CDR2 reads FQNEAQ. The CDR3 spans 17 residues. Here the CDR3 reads CASSPRLAGGGVGELFF. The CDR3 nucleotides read TGTGCCAGCAGCCCACGACTAGCGGGAGGAGGTGTCGGGGAGCTGTTTTTT.

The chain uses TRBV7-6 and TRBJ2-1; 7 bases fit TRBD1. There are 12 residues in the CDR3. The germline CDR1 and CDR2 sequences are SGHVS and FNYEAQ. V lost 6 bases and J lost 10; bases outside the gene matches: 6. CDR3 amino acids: CASSLQGIEQFF. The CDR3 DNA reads TGTGCCAGCAGTTTACAGGGGATCGAGCAGTTCTTC.

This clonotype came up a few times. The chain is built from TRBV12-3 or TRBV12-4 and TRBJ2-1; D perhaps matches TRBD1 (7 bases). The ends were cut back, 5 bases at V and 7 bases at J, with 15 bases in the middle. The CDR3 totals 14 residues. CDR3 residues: CASSTRQGGNEQFF. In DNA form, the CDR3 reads TGTGCCAGCAGTACTCGACAGGGAGGTAATGAGCAGTTCTTC.

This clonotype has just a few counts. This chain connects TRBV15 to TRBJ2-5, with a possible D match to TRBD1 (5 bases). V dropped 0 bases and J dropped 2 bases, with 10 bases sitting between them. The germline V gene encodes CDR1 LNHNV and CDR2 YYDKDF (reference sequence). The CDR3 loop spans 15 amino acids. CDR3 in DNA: TGTGCCACCAGCAGAGATAGGGGCAAACAAGAGACCCAGTACTTC. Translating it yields CATSRDRGKQETQYF.

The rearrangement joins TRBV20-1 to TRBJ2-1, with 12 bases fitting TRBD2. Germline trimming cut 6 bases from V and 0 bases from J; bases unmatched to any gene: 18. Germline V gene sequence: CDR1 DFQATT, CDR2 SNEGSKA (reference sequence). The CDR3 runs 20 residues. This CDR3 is CSALLASGTSGWSSYNEQFF. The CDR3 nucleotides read TGCAGTGCCCTTCTGGCCTCCGGGACTAGCGGGTGGAGCTCCTACAATGAGCAGTTCTTC.

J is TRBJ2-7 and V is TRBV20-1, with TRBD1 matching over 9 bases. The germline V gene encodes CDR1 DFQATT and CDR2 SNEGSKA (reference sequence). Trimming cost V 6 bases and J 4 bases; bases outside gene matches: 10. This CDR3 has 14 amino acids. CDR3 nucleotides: TGCAGTGCAGAAACAGGGGGCGTTGGATACGAGCAGTACTTC. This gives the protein CSAETGGVGYEQYF.

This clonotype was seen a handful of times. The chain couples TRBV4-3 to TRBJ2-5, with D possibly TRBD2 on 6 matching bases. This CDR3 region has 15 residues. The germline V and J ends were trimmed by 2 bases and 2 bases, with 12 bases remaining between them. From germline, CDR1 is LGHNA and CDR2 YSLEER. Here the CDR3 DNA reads TGCGCCAGCAGCCAATTGCGGGGCGTTCAAGAGACCCAGTACTTC. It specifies CASSQLRGVQETQYF.

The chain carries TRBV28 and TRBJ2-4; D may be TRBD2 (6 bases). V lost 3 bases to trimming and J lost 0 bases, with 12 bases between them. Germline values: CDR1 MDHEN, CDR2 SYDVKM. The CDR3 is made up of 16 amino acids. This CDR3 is CASSFRDWKAKNIQYF. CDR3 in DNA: TGTGCCAGCAGTTTCCGGGACTGGAAAGCCAAAAACATTCAGTACTTC.

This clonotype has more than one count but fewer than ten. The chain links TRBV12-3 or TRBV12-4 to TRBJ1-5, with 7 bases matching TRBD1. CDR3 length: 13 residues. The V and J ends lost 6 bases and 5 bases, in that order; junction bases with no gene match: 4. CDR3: CASRQGIDQPQHF. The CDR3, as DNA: TGTGCCAGCAGACAGGGGATAGATCAGCCCCAGCATTTT.

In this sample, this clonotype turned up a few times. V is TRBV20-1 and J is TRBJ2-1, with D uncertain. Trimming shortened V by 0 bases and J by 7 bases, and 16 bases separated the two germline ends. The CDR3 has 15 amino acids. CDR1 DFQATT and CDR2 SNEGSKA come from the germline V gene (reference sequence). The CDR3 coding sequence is TGCAGTGCTAGAGATCCCCCCGAGCGACCGAATGAGCAGTTCTTC. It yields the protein CSARDPPERPNEQFF.

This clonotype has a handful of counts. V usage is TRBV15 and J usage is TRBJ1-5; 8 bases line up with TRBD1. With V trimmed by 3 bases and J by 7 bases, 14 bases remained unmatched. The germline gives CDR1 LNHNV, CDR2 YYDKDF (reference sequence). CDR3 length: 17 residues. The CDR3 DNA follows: TGTGCCACCAGCAGTGTACCGGGACAGGCCTATCTGCAGCCCCAGCATTTT. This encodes CATSSVPGQAYLQPQHF.

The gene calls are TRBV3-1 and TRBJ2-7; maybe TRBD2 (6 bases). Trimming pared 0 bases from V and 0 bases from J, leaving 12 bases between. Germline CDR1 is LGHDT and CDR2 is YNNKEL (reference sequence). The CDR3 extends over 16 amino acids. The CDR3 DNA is TGTGCCAGCAGCCAAGAATTTAGCGGTCCCTCCTACGAGCAGTACTTC. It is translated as CASSQEFSGPSYEQYF.

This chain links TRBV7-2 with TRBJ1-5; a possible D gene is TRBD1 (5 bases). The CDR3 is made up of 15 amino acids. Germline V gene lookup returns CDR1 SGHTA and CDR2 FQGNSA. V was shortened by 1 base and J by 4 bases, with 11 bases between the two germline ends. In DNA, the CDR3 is TGTGCCAGCAGCTTAGTCGCAGGGAGGAATCAGCCCCAGCATTTT. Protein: CASSLVAGRNQPQHF.

The CDR3 DNA follows: TGTGCCAGCAGCGTGGATGCCCGGGGCGGGGAGCTGTTTTTT. Protein: CASSVDARGGELFF. The chain carries TRBV9 and TRBJ2-2; D perhaps matches TRBD2 (5 bases). V was shortened by 2 bases and J by 7 bases, with 12 bases between the two germline ends. This CDR3 contains 14 residues. Per the germline V gene, CDR1 is SGDLS and CDR2 is YYNGEE.